What follows are 14 T cell receptor beta chains derived from one specimen sequenced in a study of blood T cell repertoires in COVID-19 (dated by TCRdb to 2019 to 2021). The library relied on the immunoSEQ multiplex PCR assay. Here the immuneACCESS table is served through TCRdb, limited to in-frame sequences with V and J called. Missing clones are a known gap in these copies; in checked studies unresolved V genes cover under half, and the rest lacks a known reason. The sample profile shows about 370,000 clones; approximately 90% of them were found once. Clones ranked in the top ten supply more than 0.85% of the sample. Sequencing was carried out using PBMCs or T cells enriched from blood (not recorded which). The receptors here all came from a woman aged 40-49 years who had been exposed to COVID-19.

The V call is TRBV19, the J call TRBJ2-3; 7 bases agree with TRBD1. Germline V CDR1 and CDR2: LNHDA, SQIVND (reference sequence). The V and J ends lost 6 bases and 0 bases, in that order; junction bases with no gene match: 0. The length of the CDR3 is 13 residues. The CDR3 sequence: CASRQGSTDTQYF. The CDR3 DNA reads TGTGCCAGTAGACAGGGGAGCACAGATACGCAGTATTTT.

This chain links TRBV9 with TRBJ2-3; 8 bases are a match to TRBD2. CDR1 and CDR2 (germline): SGDLS, YYNGEE. This CDR3 region has 16 residues. Trimming removed 0 bases from V and 7 bases from J; junction bases left unmatched: 10. CDR3 loop: CASSVAGAGAGYTQYF. The CDR3 DNA follows: TGTGCCAGCAGCGTAGCGGGAGCGGGGGCGGGATATACGCAGTATTTT. Full variable domain (outside the CDR3, taken from reference TRBV9 and TRBJ2-3): DSGVTQTPKHLITATGQRVTLRCSPRSGDLSVYWYQQSLDQGLQFLIQYYNGEERAKGNILERFSAQQFPDLHSELNLSSLELGDSALYFCASSVAGAGAGYTQYFGPGTRLTVL.

The chain links TRBV19 to TRBJ1-3; D perhaps matches TRBD1 (5 bases). V was shortened by 4 bases and J by 3 bases, with 16 bases between the two germline ends. The CDR3 has 16 amino acids. Germline V CDR1 and CDR2: LNHDA, SQIVND (reference sequence). CDR3 coding DNA: TGTGCCAGTAGTAAAGATCGGGCAGGGATTGGAAACACCATATATTTT. Protein product: CASSKDRAGIGNTIYF.

This clone was recorded only once. This sequence joins TRBV5-5 and TRBJ1-3; no definite D call. Deletions cut 4 bases from V and 2 bases from J, with 16 bases between. CDR1 and CDR2 from the germline V gene are SGHKS and YYEKEE (reference sequence). The CDR3 loop spans 16 amino acids. The CDR3 loop reads CASSPVLNGAGNTIYF. The CDR3 nucleotides are TGTGCCAGCAGCCCGGTCCTAAACGGGGCTGGAAACACCATATATTTT.

The V gene is TRBV25-1, the J gene TRBJ2-5; 14 nucleotides match TRBD2. The CDR3 extends over 17 amino acids. Germline trimming cut 4 bases from V and 4 bases from J; bases unmatched to any gene: 8. Germline V gene data show CDR1 as MGHDK and CDR2 as SYGVNS. The CDR3: CASSGGSGLAGAETQYF. CDR3 bases: TGTGCCAGCAGTGGGGGGTCGGGACTAGCGGGAGCAGAGACCCAGTACTTC.

CDR3 loop: CATSDWDNYEQYF. The DNA of the CDR3 is TGTGCCACCAGTGATTGGGACAACTACGAGCAGTACTTC. The chain recombines TRBV24-1 with TRBJ2-7, with D tentatively TRBD1 (6 bases). CDR3 length: 13 amino acids. Germline V gene data show CDR1 as KGHDR and CDR2 as SFDVKD. V lost 2 bases to trimming and J lost 3 bases, with 7 bases between them.

The chain combines TRBV11-3 with TRBJ1-1; 8 bases map to TRBD1. The CDR3 loop spans 14 amino acids. V shed 6 bases and J 4 bases; nucleotides not matched to a gene: 7. Germline V gene lookup returns CDR1 SGHNT and CDR2 YENEEA. DNA of the CDR3: TGTGCCAGCAGTATGGACAGGGTGGTCACTGAAGCTTTCTTT. Translated: CASSMDRVVTEAFF. Looking up the rest from reference TRBV11-3 and TRBJ1-1 gives the full variable domain: EAGVVQSPRYKIIEKKQPVAFWCNPISGHNTLYWYLQNLGQGPELLIRYENEEAVDDSQLPKDRFSAERLKGVDSTLKIQPAELGDSAVYLCASSMDRVVTEAFFGQGTRLTVV.

V and J are TRBV7-9 and TRBJ2-7; no definite D call. Germline V gene sequence: CDR1 SEHNR, CDR2 FQNEAQ (reference sequence). Trimming cost V 3 bases and J 2 bases, with 11 bases left between them. CDR3 length: 14 amino acids. The CDR3 nucleotides read TGTGCCAGCAGCTTGTCAGCGCGGCCCTACGAGCAGTACTTC. Translating it yields CASSLSARPYEQYF.

The chain employs TRBV29-1 and TRBJ1-1, with a possible D match to TRBD1 (5 bases). The CDR3 runs 16 residues. The germline gives CDR1 SQVTM, CDR2 ANQGSEA. V dropped 7 bases and J dropped 0 bases, with 21 bases sitting between them. In DNA, the CDR3 is TGCAGCGCCGGAGACCGGGACTACTCAATGAACACTGAAGCTTTCTTT. Translating it yields CSAGDRDYSMNTEAFF.

The table lists this clone with a count of one. The chain uses TRBV5-1 and TRBJ2-7; 13 nucleotides align to TRBD2. Germline-derived CDR1 and CDR2 are SGHRS and YFSETQ. J was trimmed by 4 bases and V by 2 bases; bases with no gene match: 6. The length of the CDR3 is 16 residues. The CDR3 nucleotides read TGCGCCAGCAGCTTTGGACTAGCGGGAGATGTTTACGAGCAGTACTTC. Protein: CASSFGLAGDVYEQYF.

V gene TRBV7-2 combines with J gene TRBJ2-3; 8 bases are shared with TRBD1. The CDR3 is 13 residues long. V was pared by 5 bases and J by 5 bases, with 3 bases of the junction left unmatched. CDR1 and CDR2 from the germline V gene are SGHTA and FQGNSA. The CDR3 sequence is CASSKTGGDTQYF. The CDR3 DNA sequence: TGTGCCAGCAGCAAAACAGGGGGAGATACGCAGTATTTT.

The rearrangement joins TRBV5-1 to TRBJ2-7, with 7 bases aligning to TRBD1. The CDR3 is 13 amino acids. CDR1 is SGHRS, CDR2 YFSETQ, per germline. V lost 4 bases to trimming and J lost 5 bases; unmatched junction nucleotides: 6. The CDR3 reads CASSLGTVNEQYF. The CDR3 region has the DNA TGCGCCAGCAGCCTAGGGACAGTGAACGAGCAGTACTTC.

With regard to this clone: This same CDR3 is encoded by further DNA sequences in the sample. The chain has TRBV21-1 and TRBJ1-1; the table's D call, TRBD1, has no DNA check behind it. TRBV21-1 is labeled a pseudogene. This CDR3 is 16 amino acids long. The CDR3 DNA is TGTGCCAGCAGCAAGGGGACAGGGGGCCTGAACACTGAAGCTTTCTTT. Its protein is CASSKGTGGLNTEAFF.

The rearrangement uses TRBV6-4 and TRBJ1-2, with a possible D match to TRBD1 (5 bases). This CDR3 comprises 14 residues. CDR1 is MRHNA and CDR2 is SNTAGT in the germline V gene. V lost 0 bases, J lost 2 bases, and 7 bases lay in between. In nucleotides, the CDR3 is TGTGCCAGCAGTGACTCGCCAGGGAACTATGGCTACACCTTC. This translates into CASSDSPGNYGYTF.